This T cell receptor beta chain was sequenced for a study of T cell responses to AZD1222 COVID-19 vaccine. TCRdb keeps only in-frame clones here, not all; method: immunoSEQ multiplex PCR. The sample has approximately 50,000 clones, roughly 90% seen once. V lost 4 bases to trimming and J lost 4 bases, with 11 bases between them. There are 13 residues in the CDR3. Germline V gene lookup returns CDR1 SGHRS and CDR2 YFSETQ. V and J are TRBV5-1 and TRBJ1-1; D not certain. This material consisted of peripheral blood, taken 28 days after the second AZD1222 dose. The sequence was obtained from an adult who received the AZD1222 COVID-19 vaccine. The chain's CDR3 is CASSRREGTEAFF. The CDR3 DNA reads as TGCGCCAGCAGCAGGAGGGAGGGCACTGAAGCTTTCTTT.